The T cell receptor (beta chain) described here comes from a study of cytotoxic CD8 clonotypes in ibrutinib-treated CLL. In the study overall: Median treatment time before response sampling was approximately twelve months, range 6 to 36.

Notes on this clone: What it binds is unknown.

Data came from immunoSEQ multiplex PCR; TCRdb stores just in-frame clones and leaves some out. The table records more than 140,000 clones, approximately 77% of them present only once. There are 15 residues in the CDR3. Germline V gives CDR1 SGHTA, CDR2 FQGNSA. Trimming took 0 bases from V and 2 from J, leaving 11 bases between them. General observations from the study: Under treatment, the uncommon public clonotypes either contracted or remained stable. Clonality, elevated at ibrutinib response, dropped back toward baseline at progression. Pretreatment clonality was elevated relative to age-matched healthy donors and paralleled circulating CD8+ T-cell counts.

This chain uses TRBV7-2 with TRBJ2-7, with D tentatively TRBD1 (5 bases). The receptor comes from a human donor with chronic lymphocytic leukemia. The sequences come from PBMCs, collected after 12 months of ibrutinib treatment. The CDR3 here is CASSLAVTETYEQYF. Written as DNA, the CDR3 is TGTGCCAGCAGCTTAGCGGTGACAGAAACCTACGAGCAGTACTTC.